This T cell receptor (beta chain) originates from a study of blood T cell repertoires in COVID-19. Across the study: Acute-phase and convalescent COVID-19 samples originated in the United States, Italy and Spain. From T cells, B-cell-depleted T cells, or PBMCs came the material, which was cDNA or gDNA.

Original analysis: Reference gene primer amplification yielded estimated nucleated cell counts. TCRdb's copy holds only in-frame clones and misses some; the assay was immunoSEQ multiplex PCR. Clonal size and the V and J genes are those of that table, whereas D and trimming came from the DNA. The table includes some 150,000 clones, 80% to 90% detected once. V shed 9 bases and J shed 4 bases, with 15 bases lying between them. The CDR3 runs 13 residues. CDR1 and CDR2 (germline): MDHEN, SYDVKM. The receptor's source is a human donor in a cohort sampled during active COVID-19. The chain combines TRBV28 with TRBJ1-1, with D possibly TRBD1 on 6 matching bases. Specimen: peripheral blood. Written as DNA, the CDR3 is TGTGCCAGTTTTGGGGGGGCAGCCACTGAAGCTTTCTTT. Translating gives CASFGGAATEAFF.